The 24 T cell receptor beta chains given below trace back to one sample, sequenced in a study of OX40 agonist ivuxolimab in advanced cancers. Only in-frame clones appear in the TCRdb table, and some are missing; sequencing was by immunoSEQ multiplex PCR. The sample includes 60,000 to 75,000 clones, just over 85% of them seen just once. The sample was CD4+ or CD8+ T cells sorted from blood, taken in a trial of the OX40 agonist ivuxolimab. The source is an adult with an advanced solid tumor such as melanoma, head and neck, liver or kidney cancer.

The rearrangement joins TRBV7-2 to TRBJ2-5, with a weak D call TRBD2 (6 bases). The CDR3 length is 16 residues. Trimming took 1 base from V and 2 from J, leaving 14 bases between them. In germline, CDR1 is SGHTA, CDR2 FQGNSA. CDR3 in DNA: TGTGCCAGCAGCTTAGGACCAGCAGCGGGTCAAGAGACCCAGTACTTC. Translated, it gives CASSLGPAAGQETQYF. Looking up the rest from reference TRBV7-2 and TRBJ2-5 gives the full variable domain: GAGVSQSPSNKVTEKGKDVELRCDPISGHTALYWYRQSLGQGLEFLIYFQGNSAPDKSGLPSDRFSAERTGGSVSTLTIQRTQQEDSAVYLCASSLGPAAGQETQYFGPGTRLLVL.

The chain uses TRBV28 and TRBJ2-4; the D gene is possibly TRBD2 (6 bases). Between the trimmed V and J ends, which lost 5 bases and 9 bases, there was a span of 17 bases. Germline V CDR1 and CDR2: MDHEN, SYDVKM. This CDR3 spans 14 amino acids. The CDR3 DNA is TGTGCCAGCAGTCCCCGCGCGGGATCTGGCATTCAGTACTTC. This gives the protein CASSPRAGSGIQYF.

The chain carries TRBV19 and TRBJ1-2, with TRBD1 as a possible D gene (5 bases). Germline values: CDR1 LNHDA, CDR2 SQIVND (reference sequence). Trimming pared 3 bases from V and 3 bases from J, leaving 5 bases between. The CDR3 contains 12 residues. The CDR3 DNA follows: TGTGCCAGTAGTATCAGGGACTATGGCTACACCTTC. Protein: CASSIRDYGYTF.

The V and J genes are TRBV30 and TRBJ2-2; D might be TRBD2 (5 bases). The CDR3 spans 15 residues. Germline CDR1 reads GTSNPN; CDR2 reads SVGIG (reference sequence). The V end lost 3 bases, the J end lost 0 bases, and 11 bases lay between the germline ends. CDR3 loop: CAWRSGRANTGELFF. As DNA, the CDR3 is TGTGCCTGGAGGTCCGGGCGGGCGAACACCGGGGAGCTGTTTTTT.

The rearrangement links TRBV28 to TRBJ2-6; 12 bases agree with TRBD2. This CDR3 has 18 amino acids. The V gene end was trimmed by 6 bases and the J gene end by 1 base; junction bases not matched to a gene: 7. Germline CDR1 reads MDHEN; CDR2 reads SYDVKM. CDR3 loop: CASRIPGLAGSGANVLTF. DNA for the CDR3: TGTGCCAGCAGGATACCGGGACTAGCGGGTTCTGGGGCCAACGTCCTGACTTTC.

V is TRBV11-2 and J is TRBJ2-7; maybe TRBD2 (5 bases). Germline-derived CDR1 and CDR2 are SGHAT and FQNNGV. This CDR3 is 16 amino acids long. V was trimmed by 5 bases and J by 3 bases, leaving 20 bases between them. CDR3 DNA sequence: TGTGCCAGCAGCCAAGAGTCGCAGCCGGGGATCTACGAGCAGTACTTC. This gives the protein CASSQESQPGIYEQYF.

The CDR3 loop reads CASSRYGGPELFF. The CDR3 DNA sequence: TGTGCCAGCAGCCGATACGGGGGCCCGGAGCTGTTTTTT. J is TRBJ2-2 and V is TRBV4-2, with D perhaps given as TRBD1 or TRBD2 (6 bases each). V was shortened by 4 bases and J by 10 bases, with 13 bases between the two germline ends. The length of the CDR3 is 13 residues. Per germline, CDR1 LGHNA and CDR2 YNFKEQ.

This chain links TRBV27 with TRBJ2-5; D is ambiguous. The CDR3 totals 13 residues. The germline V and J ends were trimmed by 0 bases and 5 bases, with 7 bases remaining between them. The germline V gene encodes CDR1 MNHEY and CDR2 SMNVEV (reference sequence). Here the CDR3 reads CASSLSGWETQYF. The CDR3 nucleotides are TGTGCCAGCAGTTTATCAGGGTGGGAGACCCAGTACTTC.

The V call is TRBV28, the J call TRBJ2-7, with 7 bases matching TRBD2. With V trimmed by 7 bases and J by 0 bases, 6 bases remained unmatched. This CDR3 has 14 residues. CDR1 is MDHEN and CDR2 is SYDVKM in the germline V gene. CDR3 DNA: TGTGCCAGCACAAGCGGGATGAGCTCCTACGAGCAGTACTTC. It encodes CASTSGMSSYEQYF.

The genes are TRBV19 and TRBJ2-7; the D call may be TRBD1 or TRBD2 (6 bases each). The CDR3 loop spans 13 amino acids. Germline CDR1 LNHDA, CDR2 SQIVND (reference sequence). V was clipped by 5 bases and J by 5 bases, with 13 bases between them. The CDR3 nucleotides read TGTGCCAGTAGTCCCAAGGGGGGCAACGAGCAGTACTTC. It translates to CASSPKGGNEQYF.

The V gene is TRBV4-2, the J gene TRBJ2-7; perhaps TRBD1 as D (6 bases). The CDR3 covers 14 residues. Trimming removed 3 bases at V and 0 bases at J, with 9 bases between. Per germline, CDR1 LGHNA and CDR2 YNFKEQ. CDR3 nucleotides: TGTGCCAGCAGCCAGCGGACAGACTCCTACGAGCAGTACTTC. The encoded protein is CASSQRTDSYEQYF.

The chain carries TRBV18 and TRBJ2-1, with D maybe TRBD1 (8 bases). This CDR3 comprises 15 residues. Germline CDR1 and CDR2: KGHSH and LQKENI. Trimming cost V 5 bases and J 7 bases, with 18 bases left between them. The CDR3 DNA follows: TGTGCCAGCTCAGAAACAGGGGGGACTATGAATGAGCAGTTCTTC. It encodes CASSETGGTMNEQFF.

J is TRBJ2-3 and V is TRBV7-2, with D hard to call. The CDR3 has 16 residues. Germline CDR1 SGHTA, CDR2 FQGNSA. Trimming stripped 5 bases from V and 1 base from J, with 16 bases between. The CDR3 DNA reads TGTGCCAGCAGCGGTGGGATGGGGATGGGCACAGATACGCAGTATTTT. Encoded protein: CASSGGMGMGTDTQYF.

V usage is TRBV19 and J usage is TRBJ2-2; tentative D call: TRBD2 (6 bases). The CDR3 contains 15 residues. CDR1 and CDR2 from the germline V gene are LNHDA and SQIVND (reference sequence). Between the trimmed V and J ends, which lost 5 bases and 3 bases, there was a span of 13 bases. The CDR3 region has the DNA TGTGCCAGTAGTCGGAGGGAGCAATACACCGGGGAGCTGTTTTTT. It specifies CASSRREQYTGELFF.

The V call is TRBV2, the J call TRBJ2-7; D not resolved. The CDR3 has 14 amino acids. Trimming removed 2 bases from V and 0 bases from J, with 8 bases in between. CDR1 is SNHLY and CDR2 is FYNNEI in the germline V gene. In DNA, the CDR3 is TGTGCCAGCAGTGAATTAACAGACTCCTACGAGCAGTACTTC. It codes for CASSELTDSYEQYF.

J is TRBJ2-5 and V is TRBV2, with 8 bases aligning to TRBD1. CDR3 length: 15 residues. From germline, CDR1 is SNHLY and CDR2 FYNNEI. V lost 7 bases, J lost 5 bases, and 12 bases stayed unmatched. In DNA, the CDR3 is TGTGCCAGCAATCACCTGACAGGGGTTGGGGAGACCCAGTACTTC. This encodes CASNHLTGVGETQYF.

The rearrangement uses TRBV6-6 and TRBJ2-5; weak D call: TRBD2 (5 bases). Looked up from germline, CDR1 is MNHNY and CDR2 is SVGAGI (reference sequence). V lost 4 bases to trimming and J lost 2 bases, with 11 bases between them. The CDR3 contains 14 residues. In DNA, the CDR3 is TGTGCCAGCAGTTCCCCACGGGAACAAGAGACCCAGTACTTC. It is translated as CASSSPREQETQYF.

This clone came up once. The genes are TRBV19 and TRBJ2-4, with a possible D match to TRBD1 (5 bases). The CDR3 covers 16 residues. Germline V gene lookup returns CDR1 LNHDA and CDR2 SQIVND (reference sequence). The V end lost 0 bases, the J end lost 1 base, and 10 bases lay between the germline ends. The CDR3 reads CASSIDQGRAKNIQYF. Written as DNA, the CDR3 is TGTGCCAGTAGTATAGATCAGGGAAGGGCCAAAAACATTCAGTACTTC.

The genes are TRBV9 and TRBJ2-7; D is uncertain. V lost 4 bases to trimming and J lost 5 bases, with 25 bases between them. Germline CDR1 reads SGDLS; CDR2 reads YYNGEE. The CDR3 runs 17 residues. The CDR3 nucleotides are TGTGCCAGCAGCCCCGACCCCCACGCCAGGCAGAGCCACGAGCAGTACTTC. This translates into CASSPDPHARQSHEQYF.

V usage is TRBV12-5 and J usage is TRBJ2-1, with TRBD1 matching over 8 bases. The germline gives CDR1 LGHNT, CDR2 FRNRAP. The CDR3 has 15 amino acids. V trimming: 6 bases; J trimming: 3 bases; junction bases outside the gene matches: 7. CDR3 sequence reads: CASGPGQGGYNEQFF. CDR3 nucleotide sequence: TGTGCTAGTGGCCCTGGACAGGGCGGCTACAATGAGCAGTTCTTC.

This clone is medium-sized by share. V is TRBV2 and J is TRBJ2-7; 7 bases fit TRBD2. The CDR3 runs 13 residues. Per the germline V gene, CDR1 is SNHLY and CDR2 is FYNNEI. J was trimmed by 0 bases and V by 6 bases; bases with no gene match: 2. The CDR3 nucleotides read TGTGCCAGCAGCGGGGGGAGCTCCTACGAGCAGTACTTC. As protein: CASSGGSSYEQYF.

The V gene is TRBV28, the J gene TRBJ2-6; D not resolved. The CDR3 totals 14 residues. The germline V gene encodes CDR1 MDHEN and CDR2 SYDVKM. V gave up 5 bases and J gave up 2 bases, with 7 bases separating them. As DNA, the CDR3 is TGTGCCAGCAGTACAACCGCTGGGGCCAACGTCCTGACTTTC. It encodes CASSTTAGANVLTF.

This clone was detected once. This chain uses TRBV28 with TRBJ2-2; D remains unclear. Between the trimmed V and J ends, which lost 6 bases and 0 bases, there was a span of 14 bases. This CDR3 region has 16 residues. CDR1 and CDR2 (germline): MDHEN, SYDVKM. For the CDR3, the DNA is TGTGCCAGCAGCTCTGAAAGCCCCGCGAACACCGGGGAGCTGTTTTTT. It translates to CASSSESPANTGELFF.

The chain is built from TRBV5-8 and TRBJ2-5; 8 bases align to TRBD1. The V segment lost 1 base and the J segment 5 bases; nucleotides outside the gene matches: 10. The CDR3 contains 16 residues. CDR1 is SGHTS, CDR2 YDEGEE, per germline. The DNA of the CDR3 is TGTGCCAGCAGCTTGTCACTTTCAGGGGGCGCGGAGACCCAGTACTTC. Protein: CASSLSLSGGAETQYF.